These T cell receptor beta chains were read from a single sample in a study of early T cells in non-severe SARS-CoV-2 infection. TCRdb fed the 5' RACE reads into MiXCR, producing one record per CDR3 protein. The data hold around 99,000 distinct CDR3 sequences, with around 10% observed a single time. Material: whole blood. Receptors were obtained from an adult who was a healthcare worker with PCR-confirmed SARS-CoV-2 infection or an uninfected control (not recorded which). The CDR3 runs from the conserved cysteine through the conserved F or W. A D gene is named only where the DNA matches it firmly. Size is omitted from some rows. Given values are once, few, many or a class for expanded clones.

>few|TRBJ2-2|TRBV27|NA
TGTGCCAGCAGTCCCATGAACACCGGGGAGCTGTTTTTT
CASSPMNTGELFF
>NA|TRBJ1-2|TRBV24-1|NA
TGTGCCACCAGTGATCCTAAATCTGATAACTATGGCTACACCTTC
CATSDPKSDNYGYTF
>many|TRBJ2-5|TRBV5-1|TRBD2
TGCGCCAGCGGCGCGGGAGGGCCGCGAGAGACCCAGTACTTC
CASGAGGPRETQYF
>NA|TRBJ2-1|TRBV2|NA
TGTGCCAGCAGTGATAGGACATCGGGGCAGGAGCAGTTCTTC
CASSDRTSGQEQFF
>few|TRBJ2-7|TRBV7-2|NA
TGTGCCAGCAGCGGAGGGCGGTACGCGGCCCACGAGCAGTACTTC
CASSGGRYAAHEQYF
>few|TRBJ2-3|TRBV19|NA
TGTGCCAGTAACCCGGGGCGGCCCACAGATACGCAGTATTTT
CASNPGRPTDTQYF
>many|TRBJ2-1|TRBV2|NA
TGTGCCAGCAGTGTAGCTCTTGAGCAGTTCTTC
CASSVALEQFF
>few|TRBJ1-4|TRBV29-1|TRBD1
TGCAGCGGCGGACAGGGGGCTCAGGAAAAACTGTTTTTT
CSGGQGAQEKLFF
>many|TRBJ1-5|TRBV7-9|NA
TGTGCCAGCAGCCATAGCAATCAGCCCCAGCATTTT
CASSHSNQPQHF
>few|TRBJ1-5|TRBV6-6|TRBD1
TGTGCCAGCAGACAGGACAGGAATCAGCCCCAGCATTTT
CASRQDRNQPQHF
>NA|TRBJ2-7|TRBV5-1|NA
TGCGCCAGCAGCCCAATAGCGGCGAGCTCCTACGAGCAGTACTTC
CASSPIAASSYEQYF
>NA|TRBJ2-2|TRBV27|NA
TGTGCCAGCAGGAGGGTGAGCACCGGGGAGCTGTTTTTT
CASRRVSTGELFF
>few|TRBJ2-7|TRBV10-2|TRBD1
TGCGCCAGCAAGGCGGGACAGGAGACCTACGAGCAGTACTTC
CASKAGQETYEQYF
>NA|TRBJ2-3|TRBV20-1|NA
TGCAGTGCTAGGGGGCCGGCCGGAGGCACAGATACGCAGTATTTT
CSARGPAGGTDTQYF
>many|TRBJ2-1|TRBV19|TRBD2
TGTGCCAGTAGTATGGGACTAGCGGGGTGGAATGAGCAGTTCTTC
CASSMGLAGWNEQFF
>many|TRBJ2-3|TRBV7-8|TRBD1
TGTGCCAGCAGCCTACCCCGGACAGGGATTCTTCATACGCAGTATTTT
CASSLPRTGILHTQYF
>many|TRBJ2-7|TRBV4-1|NA
TGCGCCAGCAGCCCGAGTAGTGTCTACGAGCAGTACTTC
CASSPSSVYEQYF
>many|TRBJ2-5|TRBV5-8|NA
TGTGCCAGCAGCTTGGCTAGCCGCGAGACCCAGTACTTC
CASSLASRETQYF
>few|TRBJ1-2|TRBV4-3|NA
TGCGCCAGCAGCCAAGAGGGTGGCTACACCTTC
CASSQEGGYTF
>many|TRBJ2-1|TRBV20-1|NA
TGCAGTGCCCCTCTTTACAATGAGCAGTTCTTC
CSAPLYNEQFF
>NA|TRBJ2-1|TRBV5-1|NA
TGCGCCAGCAGCTTGGGCGGGGGCAGCTCCTACAATGAGCAGTTCTTC
CASSLGGGSSYNEQFF
>NA|TRBJ2-1|TRBV11-1|TRBD2
TGTGCCAGCAGCTTCCCCAGGGGGGGACTAGCGTACAATGAGCAGTTCTTC
CASSFPRGGLAYNEQFF
>few|TRBJ2-1|TRBV18|NA
TGTGCCAGCTCACCCCCTAGTTCCAATGAGCAGTTCTTC
CASSPPSSNEQFF
>NA|TRBJ2-1|TRBV27|NA
TGTGCCAGCGGGGTTCCCCGGCGGGGCGATGAGCAGTTCTTC
CASGVPRRGDEQFF
>NA|TRBJ2-1|TRBV20-1|TRBD2
TGCAGTGCTTCAGACCCAGCGGGAGGGCCTTTGACCTACAATGAGCAGTTCTTC
CSASDPAGGPLTYNEQFF
>NA|TRBJ2-7|TRBV9|NA
TGTGCCAGCAGTCGTTCGACTGGGAGCTCCTACGAGCAGTACTTC
CASSRSTGSSYEQYF
>few|TRBJ2-3|TRBV15|NA
TGTGCCACCAGCAGAGATCCGACAGATACGCAGTATTTT
CATSRDPTDTQYF
>NA|TRBJ1-6|TRBV28|TRBD1
TGTGCCAGCAGTCCCCGGGACAGGGGCTATTCACCCCTCCACTTT
CASSPRDRGYSPLHF
>many|TRBJ2-2|TRBV4-1|TRBD1
TGCGCCAGCAGCCAGGGACAGGGCGACCAGAACACCGGGGAGCTGTTTTTT
CASSQGQGDQNTGELFF
>many|TRBJ2-1|TRBV5-1|TRBD2
TGCGCCAGCAGCGAGGCTACTAGCGGGAGGTTTGAGCAGTTCTTC
CASSEATSGRFEQFF
>few|TRBJ2-1|TRBV5-4|TRBD1
TGTGCCAGCAGCCCGAGGACAGGGGCCTACAATGAGCAGTTCTTC
CASSPRTGAYNEQFF
>many|TRBJ2-1|TRBV12-3/TRBV12-4|TRBD2
TGTGCCAGCAGCCAAAGCGGGAGCACCTACAATGAGCAGTTCTTC
CASSQSGSTYNEQFF
>NA|TRBJ2-7|TRBV12-3/TRBV12-4|NA
TGTGCCAGCGGTACAGGGAGGGGGCAGTACTTC
CASGTGRGQYF
>few|TRBJ2-2|TRBV7-7|TRBD1
TGTGCCAGCAGCTTAACCCTCAGGACAGGGGGGACCGGGGAGCTGTTTTTT
CASSLTLRTGGTGELFF
>NA|TRBJ2-2|TRBV18|NA
TGTGCCAGCACAAAAGAAATCGGGGAGCTGTTTTTT
CASTKEIGELFF
>many|TRBJ2-1|TRBV9|TRBD2
TGTGCCAGCACTAAAACGACTAGCGGGAGGGCTGGGAATGAGCAGTTCTTC
CASTKTTSGRAGNEQFF
>NA|TRBJ2-3|TRBV20-1|TRBD2
TGCAGTGCTAGAGTAGCGGGAGACACAGATACGCAGTATTTT
CSARVAGDTDTQYF
>many|TRBJ2-3|TRBV27|TRBD2
TGTGCCAGCAGTTTAACTAGCGGAATCGCAGATACGCAGTATTTT
CASSLTSGIADTQYF
>many|TRBJ2-3|TRBV4-1|NA
TGCGCCAGCAGTCTCAGCGCAGATACGCAGTATTTT
CASSLSADTQYF
>many|TRBJ2-5|TRBV11-2|TRBD2
TGTGCCAGCAGCTTTGTGGCGGGAGGGCCCCCCCCCAGGGAGACCCAGTACTTC
CASSFVAGGPPPRETQYF
>NA|TRBJ1-1|TRBV11-2|TRBD1
TGTGCCAGCAGCTCCAGACAGGGAGCTGGGAACACTGAAGCTTTCTTT
CASSSRQGAGNTEAFF
>many|TRBJ2-1|TRBV6-1|NA
TGTGCCAGCAGTGAAGGTCAAGCGGACAATGAGCAGTTCTTC
CASSEGQADNEQFF
>NA|TRBJ2-7|TRBV11-2|NA
TGTGCCAGCTCCGGGACCCAAAAGATCGGCGAGCAGTACTTC
CASSGTQKIGEQYF
>NA|TRBJ2-3|TRBV7-3|NA
TGTGCCAGCAGCTCGAGCGGACATTACACAGATACGCAGTATTTT
CASSSSGHYTDTQYF
>few|TRBJ2-7|TRBV3-1|NA
TGTGCCAGCAGCCAGCCCCCGGACGAGCAGTACTTC
CASSQPPDEQYF
>many|TRBJ2-3|TRBV7-8|NA
TGTGCCAGCAGACGAGTCCCCGCCCGGGTTGATACGCAGTATTTT
CASRRVPARVDTQYF
>many|TRBJ1-2|TRBV7-3|NA
TGTGCCAGCAGCTTAACAGTCTTCCCACCTTATGGCTACACCTTC
CASSLTVFPPYGYTF